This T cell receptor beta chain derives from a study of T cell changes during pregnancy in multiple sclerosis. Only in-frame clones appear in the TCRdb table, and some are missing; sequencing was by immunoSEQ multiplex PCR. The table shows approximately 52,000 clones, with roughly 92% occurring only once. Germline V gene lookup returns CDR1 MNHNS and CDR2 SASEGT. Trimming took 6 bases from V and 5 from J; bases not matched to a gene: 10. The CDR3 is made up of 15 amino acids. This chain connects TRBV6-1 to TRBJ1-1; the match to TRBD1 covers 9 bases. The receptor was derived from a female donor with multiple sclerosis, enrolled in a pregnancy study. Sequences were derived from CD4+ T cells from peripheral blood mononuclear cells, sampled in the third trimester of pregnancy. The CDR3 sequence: CASRAGTGMMTEAFF. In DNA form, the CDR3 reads TGTGCCAGCAGGGCCGGGACAGGGATGATGACTGAAGCTTTCTTT.